Presented here are 5 T cell receptor beta chains from one specimen sequenced in a study of T cell repertoires in cytomegalovirus infection. TCRdb ran MiXCR on the reads and lists one entry per CDR3 protein. There are roughly 500,000 distinct CDR3 sequences in the sample; more than 30% occur only once, and 15% to 20% lies in the top ten. These TCRs are of unknown antigen specificity. The sample was cultured PBMCs, taken from culture after CMV antigen stimulation. The receptors shown here come from a human donor in good health (CMV status not recorded). Some clones in this sample may be carry-over from other donors' samples.

Many counts were recorded for this clonotype. The chain's CDR3 is CASSLGRWTGNQPQHF. CDR3 DNA: TGTGCCAGCAGCTTAGGTCGATGGACAGGGAATCAGCCCCAGCATTTT. The rearrangement uses TRBV7-8 and TRBJ1-5, with 8 bases aligning to TRBD1. Trimming took 1 base from V and 4 from J; bases not matched to a gene: 6. CDR1 is SGHVS and CDR2 is FQNEAQ in the germline V gene. The CDR3 spans 16 residues.

The chain uses TRBV11-2 and TRBJ2-3; D uncertain. The length of the CDR3 is 15 residues. CDR1 and CDR2 (germline): SGHAT, FQNNGV. V lost 1 base and J lost 1, with 9 bases in between. CDR3 sequence reads: CASSLADPGTDTQYF. The DNA for the CDR3 is TGTGCCAGCAGCTTAGCGGACCCTGGCACAGATACGCAGTATTTT.

This clonotype was detected a few times. The chain joins TRBV6-5 to TRBJ2-1, with 8 bases identical to TRBD2. This CDR3 has 15 residues. V lost 2 bases to trimming and J lost 6 bases; unmatched junction nucleotides: 6. In germline, CDR1 is MNHEY, CDR2 SVGAGI. For the CDR3, the DNA is TGTGCCAGCAGTTACCGACCGGGAGGGACCAATGAGCAGTTCTTC. It codes for CASSYRPGGTNEQFF.

The chain couples TRBV6-4 to TRBJ2-2; TRBD2 agrees at 11 bases. J gave up 7 bases and V 3 bases, and 7 bases lay outside the gene matches. This CDR3 comprises 16 residues. Germline-derived CDR1 and CDR2 are MRHNA and SNTAGT. The CDR3 here is CASSEKLAGEVGELFF. DNA for the CDR3: TGTGCCAGCAGTGAAAAACTAGCGGGAGAGGTCGGGGAGCTGTTTTTT.

There are many counts of this clonotype. The chain is built from TRBV7-2 and TRBJ2-1; D gene ambiguous. This CDR3 has 13 residues. V lost 3 bases and J lost 8, with 11 bases in between. Germline CDR1 reads SGHTA; CDR2 reads FQGNSA. The chain's CDR3 is CASSFGSWDEQFF. CDR3 sequence (DNA): TGTGCCAGCAGCTTTGGTAGCTGGGATGAGCAGTTCTTC.